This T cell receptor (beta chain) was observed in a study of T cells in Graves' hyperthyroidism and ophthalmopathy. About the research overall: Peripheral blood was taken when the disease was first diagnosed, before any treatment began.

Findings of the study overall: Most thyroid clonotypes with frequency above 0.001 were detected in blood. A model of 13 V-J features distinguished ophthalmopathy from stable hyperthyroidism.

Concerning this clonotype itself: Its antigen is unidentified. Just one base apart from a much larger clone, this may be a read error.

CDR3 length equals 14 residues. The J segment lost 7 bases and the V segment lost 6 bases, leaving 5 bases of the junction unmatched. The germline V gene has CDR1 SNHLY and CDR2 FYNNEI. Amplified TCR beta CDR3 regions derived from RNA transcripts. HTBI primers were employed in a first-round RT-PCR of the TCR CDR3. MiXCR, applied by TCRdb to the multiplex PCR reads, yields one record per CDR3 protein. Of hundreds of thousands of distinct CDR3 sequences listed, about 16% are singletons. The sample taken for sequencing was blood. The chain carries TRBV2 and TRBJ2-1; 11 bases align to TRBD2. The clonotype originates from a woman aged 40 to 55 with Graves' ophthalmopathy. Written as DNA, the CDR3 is TGTGCCAGCAGACCGGGACTAGCGGTAAATGAGCAGTTCTTC. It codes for CASRPGLAVNEQFF.